The T cell receptor (beta chain) under discussion was sequenced for a study of blood T cell repertoires in COVID-19. Some clones are missing from TCRdb's copy, which holds only in-frame ones; the method was immunoSEQ multiplex PCR. This repertoire shows hundreds of thousands of clones, around 85% found once; its top ten account for approximately 3.5%. The trim removed 5 bases at V and 2 bases at J, leaving 1 base unmatched. The germline gives CDR1 SQVTM, CDR2 ANQGSEA. The CDR3 extends over 13 amino acids. The TCR comes from a woman aged 40 to 49 with acute COVID-19. The V gene is TRBV29-1, the J gene TRBJ2-7, with TRBD2 identical over 12 bases. The specimen was PBMCs or T cells enriched from blood (not recorded which). The CDR3 DNA reads as TGCAGCGTTCGGACTAGCGGGGCCTACGAGCAGTACTTC. Its protein is CSVRTSGAYEQYF.